The 9 T cell receptor beta chains below all came from one sample that was sequenced in a study of blood T cell repertoires in COVID-19. Sequencing used immunoSEQ multiplex PCR; TCRdb keeps in-frame clones, though not all of them. The sample yields some 83,000 clones, more than 70% seen once. The sample was peripheral blood. The receptors come from a man in his fifties with acute or convalescent COVID-19.

The rearrangement uses TRBV7-2 and TRBJ1-1; TRBD1 might be the D (6 bases). CDR1 and CDR2 (germline): SGHTA, FQGNSA. Trimming pared 1 base from V and 4 bases from J, leaving 10 bases between. The CDR3 has 14 amino acids. The CDR3 DNA is TGTGCCAGCAGCTTAGTAACAGGGAGCACTGAAGCTTTCTTT. Protein product: CASSLVTGSTEAFF.

The V gene is TRBV29-1, the J gene TRBJ2-2; 12 positions match TRBD1. This CDR3 is 15 amino acids long. Trimming took 7 bases from V and 5 from J; bases not matched to a gene: 8. Germline V gene sequence: CDR1 SQVTM, CDR2 ANQGSEA. CDR3 coding DNA: TGCAGCGCTGGGGGACAGGGGGCAGAAACCGGGGAGCTGTTTTTT. It encodes CSAGGQGAETGELFF.

This chain joins TRBV28 and TRBJ2-2; TRBD1 matches at 7 bases. The V and J ends lost 5 bases and 7 bases, in that order; junction bases with no gene match: 10. The germline CDR1 and CDR2 sequences are MDHEN and SYDVKM. CDR3 size: 15 residues. CDR3 sequence: CASSKNRGSVGELFF. DNA of the CDR3: TGTGCCAGCAGTAAAAACAGGGGCTCGGTCGGGGAGCTGTTTTTT.

This rearrangement joins TRBV27 to TRBJ1-2; D not resolved. V was pared by 3 bases and J by 1 base, with 9 bases between. Germline CDR1 and CDR2: MNHEY and SMNVEV (reference sequence). The CDR3 is 14 amino acids. The CDR3 protein is CASSFSGVNYGYTF. The CDR3 DNA sequence: TGTGCCAGCAGTTTTTCGGGTGTTAACTATGGCTACACCTTC.

The chain recombines TRBV6-6 with TRBJ1-4, with a tentative D call TRBD1 (6 bases). This CDR3 contains 14 residues. Between the trimmed V and J ends, which lost 4 bases and 4 bases, there was a span of 10 bases. Germline CDR1 is MNHNY and CDR2 is SVGAGI (reference sequence). The CDR3: CASSLGAYNEKLFF. DNA of the CDR3: TGTGCCAGCAGTTTGGGGGCTTATAATGAAAAACTGTTTTTT.

This rearrangement joins TRBV7-8 to TRBJ2-7; possible D gene TRBD2, 6 bases. There are 15 residues in the CDR3. The V gene's germline CDR1 is SGHVS and CDR2 FQNEAQ. V shed 3 bases and J shed 0 bases, with 12 bases lying between them. CDR3 residues: CASSLEGFSSYEQYF. The DNA for the CDR3 is TGTGCCAGCAGCTTGGAGGGCTTTTCCTCCTACGAGCAGTACTTC.

This CDR3 is CASKGFSGNTIYF. CDR3 nucleotides: TGTGCCAGCAAGGGGTTTTCTGGAAACACCATATATTTT. The genes are TRBV7-9 and TRBJ1-3, with D perhaps TRBD1 (5 bases). The CDR3 extends over 13 amino acids. Per germline, CDR1 SEHNR and CDR2 FQNEAQ (reference sequence). Trimming cost V 7 bases and J 1 base, with 8 bases left between them.

The chain has TRBV6-5 and TRBJ1-1, with a possible D match to TRBD1 (6 bases). V dropped 2 bases and J dropped 6 bases, with 10 bases sitting between them. The CDR3 is 13 amino acids. Germline V gives CDR1 MNHEY, CDR2 SVGAGI. CDR3 residues: CASSYHTGPEAFF. Here the CDR3 DNA reads TGTGCCAGCAGTTACCACACAGGGCCTGAAGCTTTCTTT.

The chain employs TRBV5-4 and TRBJ2-1; D is undetermined. CDR1 and CDR2 (germline): SGHNT, YYREEE (reference sequence). The CDR3 has 13 residues. The V gene lost 4 bases and the J gene lost 3 bases, with 8 bases spanning the gap. The CDR3 coding sequence is TGTGCCAGCAGCCCGCCCTACTACAATGAGCAGTTCTTC. It codes for CASSPPYYNEQFF.